This record covers a single T cell receptor (beta chain). The data were taken from a study of blood T cell repertoires in COVID-19. The wider study: The origin of the acute and convalescent COVID-19 samples was the United States, Italy and Spain. PBMCs, B-cell-depleted T cells, or T cells provided the cDNA or gDNA that made up the material.

Using immunoSEQ multiplex PCR, the repertoire was profiled, and TCRdb retains in-frame clones only, with some absent. This table holds some 63,000 clones, around 79% found once. Germline assignment: CDR1 LGHNA and CDR2 YNFKEQ. This CDR3 has 17 amino acids. Trimming pared 4 bases from V and 1 base from J, leaving 17 bases between. The clonotype originates from a human donor in a cohort sampled during active COVID-19. The chain employs TRBV4-2 and TRBJ1-3; no clear D. Source material: peripheral blood. The CDR3 is CASSRPGNVDSGNTIYF. CDR3 sequence (DNA): TGTGCCAGCAGCCGCCCCGGGAACGTTGATTCTGGAAACACCATATATTTT.